Listed below are T cell receptor beta chains from one sample, sequenced in a study of T cell changes during pregnancy in multiple sclerosis. This table comes from immunoSEQ multiplex PCR, and its TCRdb copy is limited to in-frame clones, with some not included. The data show about 84,000 clones, 94% seen once. Sequenced here: peripheral blood, sampled in the third trimester of pregnancy. These receptor sequences come from a female donor with multiple sclerosis, enrolled in a pregnancy study. The CDR3 runs from the conserved cysteine through the conserved F or W. D genes are given only for firm matches. Only some rows state a clone size, as once, few, many or a class for expanded clones.

J,D,V,size,CDR3,DNA
TRBJ2-2,-,TRBV10-1,-,CASRPAVESGELFF,TGCGCCAGCAGGCCGGCGGTCGAAAGCGGGGAGCTGTTTTTT
TRBJ2-2,-,TRBV4-2,-,CASSQDFRVDTGELFF,TGTGCCAGCAGCCAAGATTTTCGAGTGGACACCGGGGAGCTGTTTTTT
TRBJ2-4,-,TRBV11-2,-,CASSATGIENIQYF,TGTGCCAGCAGCGCGACGGGGATTGAGAACATTCAGTACTTC
TRBJ2-1,-,TRBV27,-,CASTPFAGLSSYNEQFF,TGTGCCAGCACCCCCTTCGCGGGGCTCAGCTCCTACAATGAGCAGTTCTTC
TRBJ1-1,TRBD1,TRBV19,-,CASKAPGQGEAFF,TGTGCCAGTAAAGCACCGGGACAGGGTGAAGCTTTCTTT
TRBJ2-5,TRBD2,TRBV7-2,-,CASSRLAGKTQYF,TGTGCCAGCAGCCGACTAGCAGGGAAGACCCAGTACTTC
TRBJ2-7,TRBD1,TRBV27,-,CASSLGQSYEQYF,TGTGCCAGCAGTTTGGGACAGTCCTACGAGCAGTACTTC
TRBJ2-3,TRBD1,TRBV6-1,-,CASRADRVGTDTQYF,TGTGCCAGCAGAGCGGACAGGGTAGGCACAGATACGCAGTATTTT
TRBJ1-1,-,TRBV5-6,-,CASSLGDFNTEAFF,TGTGCCAGCAGCTTGGGGGACTTTAACACTGAAGCTTTCTTT
TRBJ2-5,-,TRBV11-2,-,CASSLAGGGPQETQYF,TGTGCCAGCAGCTTAGCCGGGGGTGGGCCCCAAGAGACCCAGTACTTC
TRBJ2-7,-,TRBV27,once,CASSAGNYEQYF,TGTGCCAGCAGCGCGGGGAACTACGAGCAGTACTTC
TRBJ2-7,TRBD1,TRBV15,-,CATSAGTGGYEQYF,TGTGCCACCAGCGCCGGGACAGGGGGGTACGAGCAGTACTTC
TRBJ2-7,-,TRBV14,-,CASSQVDGEQYF,TGTGCCAGCAGCCAAGTTGACGGGGAGCAGTACTTC
TRBJ2-5,-,TRBV20-1,-,CSETRQETQYF,TGCAGTGAAACTCGGCAAGAGACCCAGTACTTC
TRBJ2-2,TRBD1,TRBV5-4,-,CASSLADRVGELFF,TGTGCCAGCAGCTTGGCGGACAGGGTCGGGGAGCTGTTTTTT
TRBJ2-3,-,TRBV10-3,-,CAISESGAEDTQYF,TGTGCCATCAGTGAGAGTGGGGCCGAGGATACGCAGTATTTT
TRBJ2-7,TRBD1,TRBV19,-,CASSKGQVATYEQYF,TGTGCCAGTAGCAAAGGACAGGTCGCCACCTACGAGCAGTACTTC
TRBJ2-1,-,TRBV7-8,-,CASSFGRGDNEQFF,TGTGCCAGCAGCTTTGGGCGGGGAGACAATGAGCAGTTCTTC
TRBJ2-5,TRBD2,TRBV11-2,-,CASSPEIAGGETQYF,TGTGCCAGCAGCCCGGAAATAGCGGGAGGAGAGACCCAGTACTTC
TRBJ1-2,-,TRBV27,-,CASSTNPGDYGYTF,TGTGCCAGCAGTACCAACCCCGGTGACTATGGCTACACCTTC